The source of this T cell receptor beta chain is a study of neoadjuvant anti-PD-1 for oral cavity cancer. Time point in this sample: after neoadjuvant nivolumab, at surgical resection. The CDR3 extends over 14 amino acids. V was cut by 5 bases and J by 2 bases, with 12 bases left in between. In germline, CDR1 is SGHVS, CDR2 FNYEAQ. Clones were sequenced by immunoSEQ multiplex PCR, and TCRdb holds only the in-frame ones, with some missing. The data show around 14,000 clones, around 70% seen once. The sequence came from a person aged 35-79 years with oral cavity squamous cell carcinoma. Sequencing used PBMCs, obtained after nivolumab (anti-PD-1) treatment. V and J are TRBV7-6 and TRBJ2-5; a weak D match, TRBD2 (5 bases). DNA for the CDR3: TGTGCCAGCAGCCCTCGACGGGGTCAAGAGACCCAGTACTTC. Protein product: CASSPRRGQETQYF.